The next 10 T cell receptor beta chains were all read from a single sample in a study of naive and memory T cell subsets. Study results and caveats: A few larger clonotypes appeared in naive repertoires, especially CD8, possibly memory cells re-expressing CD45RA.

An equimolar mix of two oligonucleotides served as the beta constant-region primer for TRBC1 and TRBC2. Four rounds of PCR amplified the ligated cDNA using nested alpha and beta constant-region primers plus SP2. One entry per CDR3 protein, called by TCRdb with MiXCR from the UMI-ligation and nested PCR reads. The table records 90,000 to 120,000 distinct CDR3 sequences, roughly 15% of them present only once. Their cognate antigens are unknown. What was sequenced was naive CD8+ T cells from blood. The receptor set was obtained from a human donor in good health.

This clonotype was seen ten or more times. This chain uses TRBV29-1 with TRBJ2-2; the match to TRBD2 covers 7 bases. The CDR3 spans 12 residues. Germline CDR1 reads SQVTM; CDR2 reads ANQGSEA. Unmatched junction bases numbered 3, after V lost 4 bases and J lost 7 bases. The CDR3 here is CSVAPGGGELFF. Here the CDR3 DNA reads TGCAGCGTTGCCCCGGGGGGCGGGGAGCTGTTTTTT.

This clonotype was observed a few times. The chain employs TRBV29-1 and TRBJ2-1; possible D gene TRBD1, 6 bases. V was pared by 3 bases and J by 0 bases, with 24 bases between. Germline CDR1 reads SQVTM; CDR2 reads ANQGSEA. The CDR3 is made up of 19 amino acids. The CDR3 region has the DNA TGCAGCGTTGACCGGACAGAAAACGATCCCTCCCCCTCCTACAATGAGCAGTTCTTC. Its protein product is CSVDRTENDPSPSYNEQFF.

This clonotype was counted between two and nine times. CDR3 sequence reads: CASNRGARETQYF. The CDR3 coding sequence is TGTGCCAGCAACCGGGGGGCCAGGGAGACCCAGTACTTC. The gene calls are TRBV7-9 and TRBJ2-5; tentatively, D is TRBD2 (7 bases). This CDR3 is 13 amino acids long. The germline CDR1 and CDR2 sequences are SEHNR and FQNEAQ (reference sequence). The V and J ends lost 7 bases and 5 bases respectively, with 14 bases between them.

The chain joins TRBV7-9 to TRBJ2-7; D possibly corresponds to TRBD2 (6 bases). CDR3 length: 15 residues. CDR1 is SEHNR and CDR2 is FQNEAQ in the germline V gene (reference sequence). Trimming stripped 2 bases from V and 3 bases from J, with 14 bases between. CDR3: CASSLLPGEIYEQYF. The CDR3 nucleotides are TGTGCCAGCAGCTTATTACCGGGAGAAATCTACGAGCAGTACTTC.

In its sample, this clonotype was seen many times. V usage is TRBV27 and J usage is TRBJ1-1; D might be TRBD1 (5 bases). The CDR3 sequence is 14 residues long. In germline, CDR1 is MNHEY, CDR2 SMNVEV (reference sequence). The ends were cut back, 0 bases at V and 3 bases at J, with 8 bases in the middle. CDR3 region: CASSLSQGYTEAFF. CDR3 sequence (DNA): TGTGCCAGCAGTTTATCCCAGGGCTACACTGAAGCTTTCTTT.

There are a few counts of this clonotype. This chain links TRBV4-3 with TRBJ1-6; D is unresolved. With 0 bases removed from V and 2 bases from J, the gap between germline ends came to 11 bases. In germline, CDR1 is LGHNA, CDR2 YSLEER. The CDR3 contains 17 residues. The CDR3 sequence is CASSQDFRQTYNSPLHF. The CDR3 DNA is TGCGCCAGCAGCCAAGATTTTAGGCAGACCTATAATTCACCCCTCCACTTT.

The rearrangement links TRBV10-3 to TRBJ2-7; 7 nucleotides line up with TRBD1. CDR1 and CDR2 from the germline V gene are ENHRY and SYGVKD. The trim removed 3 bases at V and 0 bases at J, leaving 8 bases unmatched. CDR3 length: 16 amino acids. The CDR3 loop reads CAISDQTGTASYEQYF. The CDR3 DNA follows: TGTGCCATCAGTGACCAAACCGGGACAGCCTCCTACGAGCAGTACTTC.

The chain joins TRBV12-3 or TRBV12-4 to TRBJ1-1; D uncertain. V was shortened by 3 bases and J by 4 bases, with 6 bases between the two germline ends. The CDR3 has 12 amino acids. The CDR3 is CASSFGFTEAFF. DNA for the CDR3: TGTGCCAGCAGTTTTGGATTCACTGAAGCTTTCTTT.

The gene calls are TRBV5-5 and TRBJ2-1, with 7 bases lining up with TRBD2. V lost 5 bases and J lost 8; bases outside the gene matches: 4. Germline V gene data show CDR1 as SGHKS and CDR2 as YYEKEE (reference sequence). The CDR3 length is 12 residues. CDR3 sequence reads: CASSQAGDEQFF. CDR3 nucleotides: TGTGCCAGCAGTCAGGCGGGGGATGAGCAGTTCTTC.

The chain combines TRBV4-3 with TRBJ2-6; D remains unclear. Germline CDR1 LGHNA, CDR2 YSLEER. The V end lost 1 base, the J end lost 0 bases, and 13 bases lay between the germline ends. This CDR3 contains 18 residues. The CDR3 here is CASSQVSAGISGANVLTF. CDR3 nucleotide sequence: TGCGCCAGCAGCCAAGTCTCTGCAGGAATCTCTGGGGCCAACGTCCTGACTTTC.